This is a list of T cell receptor beta chains from one sample in a study of neoadjuvant anti-PD-1 for oral cavity cancer. The data were produced by immunoSEQ multiplex PCR, yet TCRdb's version contains in-frame clones alone and is incomplete. The sample holds more than 5,000 clones, roughly three fifths seen once. The material sequenced was tumor tissue, taken before nivolumab (anti-PD-1) treatment. These receptors were obtained from a person aged 35-80 years with oral cavity squamous cell carcinoma. Each CDR3 is given with its conserved first and last residue. The D gene is left open where the match is weak. Size is stated for part of the rows, as once, few or many counts, or as a class when the clone is expanded.

CSSKRNTEAFF | TGCAGTTCCAAAAGGAACACTGAAGCTTTCTTT | TRBV20-1 | - | TRBJ1-1 | -
CAISAYGTRAPAYEQYF | TGTGCCATCAGTGCCTACGGGACACGGGCCCCGGCATACGAGCAGTACTTC | TRBV10-3 | - | TRBJ2-7 | -
CASRRPEGREQFF | TGTGCCAGCAGAAGACCGGAGGGGCGTGAGCAGTTCTTC | TRBV28 | - | TRBJ2-1 | -
CASSPIQSNQPQHF | TGTGCCAGCTCACCGATCCAGTCCAATCAGCCCCAGCATTTT | TRBV18 | - | TRBJ1-5 | -
CSVAGAGSSNTGELFF | TGCAGCGTGGCCGGGGCAGGGAGTTCGAACACCGGGGAGCTGTTTTTT | TRBV29-1 | - | TRBJ2-2 | -
CASSEQGGNQPQHF | TGCGCCAGCAGCGAACAGGGTGGCAATCAGCCCCAGCATTTT | TRBV5-1 | - | TRBJ1-5 | -
CASSLIKDDEQYF | TGTGCCAGCAGCTTAATCAAGGACGACGAGCAGTACTTC | TRBV7-3 | - | TRBJ2-7 | -
CASSLGGVTDFYGYTF | TGCGCCAGCAGCTTGGGGGGAGTGACAGACTTCTATGGCTACACCTTC | TRBV5-1 | - | TRBJ1-2 | -
CASSLIFRGAEAFF | TGCGCCAGCAGCTTGATTTTCCGAGGGGCTGAAGCTTTCTTT | TRBV5-1 | once | TRBJ1-1 | -
CASSLTGMAGANVLTF | TGTGCCAGCAGCTTAACAGGGATGGCCGGGGCCAACGTCCTGACTTTC | TRBV7-2 | few | TRBJ2-6 | -
CASAPGDNRGDQPQHF | TGTGCCAGCGCCCCCGGGGACAACCGGGGCGATCAGCCCCAGCATTTT | TRBV27 | - | TRBJ1-5 | -
CASSGRGGASYEQYF | TGTGCCAGCAGCGGGAGAGGGGGCGCCTCCTACGAGCAGTACTTC | TRBV5-4 | - | TRBJ2-7 | TRBD1
CASSRNAGQGEAFF | TGTGCCAGCAGCCGCAACGCGGGACAGGGTGAAGCTTTCTTT | TRBV7-9 | - | TRBJ1-1 | TRBD1
CASGRGRASDTQYF | TGTGCCAGCGGTCGCGGGAGGGCCTCAGATACGCAGTATTTT | TRBV27 | - | TRBJ2-3 | TRBD2
CASRGRATNEKLFF | TGCGCCAGCCGGGGACGGGCAACTAATGAAAAACTGTTTTTT | TRBV5-1 | - | TRBJ1-4 | -
CASGGQGEQFF | TGTGCCAGCGGGGGACAGGGAGAGCAGTTCTTC | TRBV6-4 | - | TRBJ2-1 | TRBD1
CASSLSDFNTEAFF | TGTGCCAGCAGCTTGTCGGATTTCAACACTGAAGCTTTCTTT | TRBV5-8 | few | TRBJ1-1 | -
CASSPQGNTIYF | TGTGCCAGCTCCCCCCAGGGTAACACCATATATTTT | TRBV28 | - | TRBJ1-3 | -
CASSPTGQSGPPQHF | TGTGCCAGCAGCCCGACAGGGCAGAGCGGTCCGCCCCAGCATTTT | TRBV7-3 | - | TRBJ1-5 | TRBD1
CAWSWASGRYGDTQYF | TGTGCCTGGAGTTGGGCTAGCGGGAGATATGGGGATACGCAGTATTTT | TRBV30 | once | TRBJ2-3 | TRBD2
CASSLEGISYEQYF | TGTGCCAGCTCCCTCGAGGGGATTTCCTACGAGCAGTACTTC | TRBV6-6 | - | TRBJ2-7 | -
CSVDRRSSYNEQFF | TGCAGCGTTGATCGGAGAAGCTCCTACAATGAGCAGTTCTTC | TRBV29-1 | - | TRBJ2-1 | -
CASSVTGASYEQYF | TGCGCCAGCAGTGTGACGGGGGCCTCCTACGAGCAGTACTTC | TRBV10-2 | few | TRBJ2-7 | -
CASSATSGGTDTQYF | TGTGCCAGCAGTGCCACTAGCGGGGGCACAGATACGCAGTATTTT | TRBV6-4 | - | TRBJ2-3 | TRBD2
CASSSGLASTGELFF | TGTGCCAGTAGTTCAGGTCTAGCGAGTACCGGGGAGCTGTTTTTT | TRBV19 | - | TRBJ2-2 | -
CASSIVPGGRNTEAFF | TGTGCCAGTAGTATAGTGCCAGGGGGACGCAACACTGAAGCTTTCTTT | TRBV19 | few | TRBJ1-1 | TRBD1
CASSLSSTDTQYF | TGTGCCAGCAGCTTAAGTTCCACAGATACGCAGTATTTT | TRBV5-6 | - | TRBJ2-3 | -